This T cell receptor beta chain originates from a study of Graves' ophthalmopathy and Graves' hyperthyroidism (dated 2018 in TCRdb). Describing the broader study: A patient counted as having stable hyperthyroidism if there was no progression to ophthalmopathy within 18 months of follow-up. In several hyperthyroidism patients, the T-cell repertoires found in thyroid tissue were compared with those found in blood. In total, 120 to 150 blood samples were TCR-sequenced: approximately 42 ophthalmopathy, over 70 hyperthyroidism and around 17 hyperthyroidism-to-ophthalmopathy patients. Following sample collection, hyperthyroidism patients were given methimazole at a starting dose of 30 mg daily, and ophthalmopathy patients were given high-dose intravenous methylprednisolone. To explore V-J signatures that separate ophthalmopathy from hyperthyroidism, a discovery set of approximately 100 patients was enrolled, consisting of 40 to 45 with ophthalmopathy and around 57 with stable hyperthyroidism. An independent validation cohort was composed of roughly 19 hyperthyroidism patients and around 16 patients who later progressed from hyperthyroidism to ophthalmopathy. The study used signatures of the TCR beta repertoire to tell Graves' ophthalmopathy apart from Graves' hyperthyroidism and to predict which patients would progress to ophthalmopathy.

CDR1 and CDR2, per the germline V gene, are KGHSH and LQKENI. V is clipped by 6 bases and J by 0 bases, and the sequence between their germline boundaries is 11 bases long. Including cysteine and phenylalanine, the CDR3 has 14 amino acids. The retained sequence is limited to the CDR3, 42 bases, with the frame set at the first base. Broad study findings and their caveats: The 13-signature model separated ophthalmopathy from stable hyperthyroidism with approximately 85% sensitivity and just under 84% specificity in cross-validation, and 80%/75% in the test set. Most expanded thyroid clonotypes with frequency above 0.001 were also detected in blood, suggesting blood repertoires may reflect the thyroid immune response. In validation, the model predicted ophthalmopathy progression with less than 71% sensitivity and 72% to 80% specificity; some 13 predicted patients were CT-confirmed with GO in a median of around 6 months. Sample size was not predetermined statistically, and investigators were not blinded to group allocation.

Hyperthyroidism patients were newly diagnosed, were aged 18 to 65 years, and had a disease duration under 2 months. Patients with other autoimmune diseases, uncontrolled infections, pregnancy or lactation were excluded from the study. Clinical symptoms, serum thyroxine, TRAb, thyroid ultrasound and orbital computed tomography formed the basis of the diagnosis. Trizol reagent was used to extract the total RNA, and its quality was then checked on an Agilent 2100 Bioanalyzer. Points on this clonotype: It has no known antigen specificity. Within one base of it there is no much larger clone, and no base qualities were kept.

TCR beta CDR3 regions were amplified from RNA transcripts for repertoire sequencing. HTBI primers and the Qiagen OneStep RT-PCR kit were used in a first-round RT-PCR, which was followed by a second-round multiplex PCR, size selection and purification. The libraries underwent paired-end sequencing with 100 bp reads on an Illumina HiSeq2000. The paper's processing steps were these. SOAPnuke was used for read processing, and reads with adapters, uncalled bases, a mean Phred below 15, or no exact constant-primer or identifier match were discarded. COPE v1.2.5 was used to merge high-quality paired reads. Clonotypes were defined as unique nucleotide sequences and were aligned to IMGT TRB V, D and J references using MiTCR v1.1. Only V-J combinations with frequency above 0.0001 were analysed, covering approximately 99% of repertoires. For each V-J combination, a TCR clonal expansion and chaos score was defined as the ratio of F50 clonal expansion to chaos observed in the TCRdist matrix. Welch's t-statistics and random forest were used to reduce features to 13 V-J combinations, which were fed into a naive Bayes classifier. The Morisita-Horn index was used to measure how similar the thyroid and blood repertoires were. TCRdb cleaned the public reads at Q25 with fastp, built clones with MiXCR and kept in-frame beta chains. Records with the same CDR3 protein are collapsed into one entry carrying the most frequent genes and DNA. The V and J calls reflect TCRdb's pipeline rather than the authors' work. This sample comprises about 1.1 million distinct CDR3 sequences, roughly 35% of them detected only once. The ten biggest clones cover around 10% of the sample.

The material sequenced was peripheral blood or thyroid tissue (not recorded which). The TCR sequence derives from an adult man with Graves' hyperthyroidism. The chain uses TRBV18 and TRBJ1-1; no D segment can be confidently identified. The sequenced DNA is TGTGCCAGCTCGATGGACCGGATGAACACTGAAGCTTTCTTT. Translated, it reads CASSMDRMNTEAFF.